Listed below are T cell receptor beta chains from one sample, sequenced in a study of cytomegalovirus exposure and HLA in healthy donors. Libraries were prepared by immunoSEQ multiplex PCR; TCRdb keeps only in-frame clonotypes and omits some of them. The sample yields 110,000 or so clones, under 90% seen once. Sequenced sample: PBMCs. The source of these receptors is a woman aged 40 to 50 in good health and CMV-seronegative. Each CDR3 is given without its conserved first and last residue.

cdr3_aa | j_call | cdr3_length | v_call
ASSGGGALYGYT | TRBJ1-2 | 12 | TRBV2
ASSLWGSGNHEQY | TRBJ2-7 | 13 | TRBV27
ASKTGKDSNQPQH | TRBJ1-5 | 13 | TRBV10-2
ASSSPIAGGDTDTQY | TRBJ2-3 | 15 | TRBV7-3
ASSPREGNTIY | TRBJ1-3 | 11 | TRBV5-1
ASSLSGSLNIQY | TRBJ2-4 | 12 | TRBV27
ASSLQGDTEAF | TRBJ1-1 | 11 | TRBV13
ASSFVRDNEKLF | TRBJ1-4 | 12 | TRBV27
ASSPWTSGSNEQY | TRBJ2-7 | 13 | TRBV18
ASGGTNTEAF | TRBJ1-1 | 10 | TRBV11-2
ASSLSYNDRLNTEAF | TRBJ1-1 | 15 | TRBV27
ASSPTPPGSGGYT | TRBJ1-2 | 13 | TRBV5-1
ASSLGTGVLQPQH | TRBJ1-5 | 13 | TRBV7-9
ASSADRSYEQY | - | 11 | TRBV18
ASLGLAGRSSYNEQF | TRBJ2-1 | 15 | TRBV2
ASSPPAGVSYNEQF | TRBJ2-1 | 14 | TRBV9
ASSPGGYEQY | TRBJ2-7 | 10 | TRBV18
ASSTSGWLEQY | TRBJ2-7 | 11 | TRBV7-2
AWKDIRTEAF | TRBJ1-1 | 10 | TRBV30
ASSLITGTSYNEQF | TRBJ2-1 | 14 | TRBV5-1
ASSHQRGGHEQY | TRBJ2-7 | 12 | TRBV13
ASIGLAGGAQY | TRBJ2-3 | 11 | TRBV27
ASSLYRQNSPLH | TRBJ1-6 | 12 | TRBV13
ASSELGLGQQF | TRBJ2-1 | 11 | TRBV10-2
ASSGRDRGLDGYT | TRBJ1-2 | 13 | TRBV7-9
ASIGGGTGGYEQY | TRBJ2-7 | 13 | TRBV6-1
ASSGSGGEQF | TRBJ2-1 | 10 | TRBV2
AISEFGTENIQY | TRBJ2-4 | 12 | TRBV10-3
SVLEAEQY | - | 8 | TRBV29-1
ASSSQVLLGYT | TRBJ1-2 | 11 | TRBV5-5
ASSSLDRSLYTGELF | TRBJ2-2 | 15 | TRBV7-9
ASRPGTLRQPQH | TRBJ1-5 | 12 | TRBV19
ASSWRTSDGTDTQY | TRBJ2-3 | 14 | TRBV7-3
ASSPQVSETQY | TRBJ2-5 | 11 | TRBV11-2
ASSPDRDRI | TRBJ1-2 | 9 | TRBV18
SARRMGLNTEAF | TRBJ1-1 | 12 | TRBV29-1
ASSIYGGAYEQY | TRBJ2-7 | 12 | TRBV19
ASSVEDRVNSPLH | TRBJ1-6 | 13 | TRBV9
ASRRESGPGTQY | TRBJ2-5 | 12 | TRBV6-6
ASSYDWNTGELF | TRBJ2-2 | 12 | TRBV6-5
ASSINMFGTGTEKLF | TRBJ1-4 | 15 | TRBV19
ASRQGLAITDTQY | TRBJ2-3 | 13 | TRBV6-5
AVARGQGGLGYT | TRBJ1-2 | 12 | TRBV6-1